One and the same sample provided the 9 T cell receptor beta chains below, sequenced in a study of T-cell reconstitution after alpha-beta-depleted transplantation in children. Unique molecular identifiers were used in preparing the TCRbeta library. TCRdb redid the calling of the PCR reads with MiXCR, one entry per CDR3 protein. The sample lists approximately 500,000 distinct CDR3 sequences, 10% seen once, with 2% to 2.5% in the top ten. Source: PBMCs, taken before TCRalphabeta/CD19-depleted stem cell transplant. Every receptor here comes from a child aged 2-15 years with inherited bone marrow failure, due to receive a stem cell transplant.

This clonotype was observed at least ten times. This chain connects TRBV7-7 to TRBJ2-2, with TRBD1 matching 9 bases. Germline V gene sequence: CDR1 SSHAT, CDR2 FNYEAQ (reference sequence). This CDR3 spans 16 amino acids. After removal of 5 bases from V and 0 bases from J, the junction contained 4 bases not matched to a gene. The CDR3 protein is CASSPDRGANTGELFF. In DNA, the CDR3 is TGTGCCAGCAGCCCCGACAGGGGGGCGAACACCGGGGAGCTGTTTTTT.

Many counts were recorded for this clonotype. The CDR3 DNA reads TGCAGCGTTGCGGCGGGAGGGCCACCCGAGCAGTACTTC. This sequence encodes CSVAAGGPPEQYF. This chain uses TRBV29-1 with TRBJ2-7; the match to TRBD2 covers 9 bases. The V segment lost 4 bases and the J segment 6 bases; nucleotides outside the gene matches: 7. The CDR3 spans 13 residues. CDR1 SQVTM and CDR2 ANQGSEA come from the germline V gene.

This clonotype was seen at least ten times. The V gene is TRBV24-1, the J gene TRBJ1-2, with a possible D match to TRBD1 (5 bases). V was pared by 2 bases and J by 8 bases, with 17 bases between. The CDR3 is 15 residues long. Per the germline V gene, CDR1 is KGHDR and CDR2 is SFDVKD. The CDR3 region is CATSDSGRAGRGYTF. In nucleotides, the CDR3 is TGTGCCACCAGTGATTCGGGCAGGGCGGGGAGAGGCTACACCTTC.

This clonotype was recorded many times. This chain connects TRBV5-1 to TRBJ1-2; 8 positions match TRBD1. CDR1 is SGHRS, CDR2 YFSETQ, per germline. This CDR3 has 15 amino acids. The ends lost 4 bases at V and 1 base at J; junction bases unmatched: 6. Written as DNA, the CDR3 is TGCGCCAGCAGCCCCGGGACAGGAATTAACTATGGCTACACCTTC. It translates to CASSPGTGINYGYTF.

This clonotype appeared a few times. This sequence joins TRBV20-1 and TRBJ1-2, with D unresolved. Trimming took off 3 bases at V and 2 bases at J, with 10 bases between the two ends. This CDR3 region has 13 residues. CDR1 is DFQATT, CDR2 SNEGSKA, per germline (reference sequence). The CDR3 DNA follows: TGCAGTGCTAGGTCACTTCAAAACTATGGCTACACCTTC. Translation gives CSARSLQNYGYTF.

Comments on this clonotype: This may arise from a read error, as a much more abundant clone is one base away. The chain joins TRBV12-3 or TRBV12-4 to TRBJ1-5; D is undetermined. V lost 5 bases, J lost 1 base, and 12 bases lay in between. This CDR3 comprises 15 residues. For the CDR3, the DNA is TGTGCCAGCAGTAGACGTTGGAGAAGCAATCAGCCCCAGCATTTT. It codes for CASSRRWRSNQPQHF.

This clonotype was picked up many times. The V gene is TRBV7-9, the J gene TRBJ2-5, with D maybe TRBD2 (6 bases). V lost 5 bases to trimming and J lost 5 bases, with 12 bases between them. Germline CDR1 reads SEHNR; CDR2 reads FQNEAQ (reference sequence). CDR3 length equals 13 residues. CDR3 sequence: CASSPSGVETQYF. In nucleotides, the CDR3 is TGTGCCAGCAGCCCCTCGGGGGTGGAGACCCAGTACTTC. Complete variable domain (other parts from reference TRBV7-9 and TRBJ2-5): DTGVSQNPRHKITKRGQNVTFRCDPISEHNRLYWYRQTLGQGPEFLTYFQNEAQLEKSRLLSDRFSAERPKGSFSTLEIQRTEQGDSAMYLCASSPSGVETQYFGPGTRLLVL.

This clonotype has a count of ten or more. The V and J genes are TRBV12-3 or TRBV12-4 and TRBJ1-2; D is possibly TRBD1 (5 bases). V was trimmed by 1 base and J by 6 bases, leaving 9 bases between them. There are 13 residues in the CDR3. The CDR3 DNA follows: TGTGCCAGCAGTTTAGTGGCAGGGCATGGCTACACCTTC. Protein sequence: CASSLVAGHGYTF.

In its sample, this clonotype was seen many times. This CDR3 is CASSLLGPLTEQYF. The CDR3 nucleotides read TGTGCCAGCAGTTTATTGGGGCCGTTGACCGAGCAGTACTTC. The genes are TRBV27 and TRBJ2-7; D is perhaps TRBD1 (5 bases). The CDR3 spans 14 residues. Germline CDR1 is MNHEY and CDR2 is SMNVEV (reference sequence). Trimming pared 1 base from V and 6 bases from J, leaving 13 bases between.